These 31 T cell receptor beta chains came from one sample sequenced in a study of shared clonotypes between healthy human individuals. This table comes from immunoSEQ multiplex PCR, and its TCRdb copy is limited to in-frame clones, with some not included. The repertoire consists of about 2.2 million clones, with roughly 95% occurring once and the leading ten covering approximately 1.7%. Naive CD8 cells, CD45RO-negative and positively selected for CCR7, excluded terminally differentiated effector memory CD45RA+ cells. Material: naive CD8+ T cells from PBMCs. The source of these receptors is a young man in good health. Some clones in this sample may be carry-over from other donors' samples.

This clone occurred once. Here the CDR3 DNA reads TGTGCCAGCAGTTACCTGTCAGGGGGAGAGACCCAGTACTTC. Protein sequence: CASSYLSGGETQYF. The gene calls are TRBV6-5 and TRBJ2-5, with 7 bases lining up with TRBD1. The V and J ends lost 2 bases and 4 bases, in that order; junction bases with no gene match: 4. Germline CDR1 is MNHEY and CDR2 is SVGAGI. The CDR3 consists of 14 residues.

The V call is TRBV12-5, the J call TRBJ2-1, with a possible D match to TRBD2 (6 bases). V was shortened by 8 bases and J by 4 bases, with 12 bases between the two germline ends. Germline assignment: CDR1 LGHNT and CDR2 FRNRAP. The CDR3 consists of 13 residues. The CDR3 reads CASSGEPYNEQFF. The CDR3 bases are TGTGCTAGTTCGGGAGAGCCATACAATGAGCAGTTCTTC.

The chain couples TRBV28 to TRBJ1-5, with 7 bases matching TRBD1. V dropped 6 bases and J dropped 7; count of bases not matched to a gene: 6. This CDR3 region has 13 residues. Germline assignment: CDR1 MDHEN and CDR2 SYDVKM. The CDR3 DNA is TGTGCCAGCAGCCCCGGACAGGTACAGCCCCAGCATTTT. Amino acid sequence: CASSPGQVQPQHF.

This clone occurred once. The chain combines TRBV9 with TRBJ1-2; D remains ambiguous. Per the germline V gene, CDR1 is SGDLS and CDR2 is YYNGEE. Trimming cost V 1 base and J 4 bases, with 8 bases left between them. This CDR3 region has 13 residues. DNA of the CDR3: TGTGCCAGCAGCGTACAGAACGGCTATGGCTACACCTTC. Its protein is CASSVQNGYGYTF.

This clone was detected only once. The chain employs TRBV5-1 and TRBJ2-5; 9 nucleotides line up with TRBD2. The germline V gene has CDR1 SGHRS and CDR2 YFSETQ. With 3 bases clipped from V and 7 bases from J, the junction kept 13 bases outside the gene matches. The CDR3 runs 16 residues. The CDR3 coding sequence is TGCGCCAGCAGCTCGACTAGCGGAAGGGCCGCTAGGACCCAGTACTTC. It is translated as CASSSTSGRAARTQYF. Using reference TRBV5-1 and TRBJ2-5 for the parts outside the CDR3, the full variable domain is KAGVTQTPRYLIKTRGQQVTLSCSPISGHRSVSWYQQTPGQGLQFLFEYFSETQRNKGNFPGRFSGRQFSNSRSEMNVSTLELGDSALYLCASSSTSGRAARTQYFGPGTRLLVL.

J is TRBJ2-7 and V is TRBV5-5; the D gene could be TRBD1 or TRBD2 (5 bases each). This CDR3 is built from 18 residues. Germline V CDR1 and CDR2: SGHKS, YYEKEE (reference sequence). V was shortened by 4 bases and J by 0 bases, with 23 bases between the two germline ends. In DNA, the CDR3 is TGTGCCAGCAGCCTTAGATGGGTCCGGGACCCTAGCTCCTACGAGCAGTACTTC. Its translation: CASSLRWVRDPSSYEQYF. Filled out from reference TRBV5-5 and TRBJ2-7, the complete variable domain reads DAGVTQSPTHLIKTRGQQVTLRCSPISGHKSVSWYQQVLGQGPQFIFQYYEKEERGRGNFPDRFSARQFPNYSSELNVNALLLGDSALYLCASSLRWVRDPSSYEQYFGPGTRLTVT.

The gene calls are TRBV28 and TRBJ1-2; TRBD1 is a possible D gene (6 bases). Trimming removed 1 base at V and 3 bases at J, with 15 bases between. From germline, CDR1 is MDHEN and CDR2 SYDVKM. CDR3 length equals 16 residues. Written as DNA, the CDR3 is TGTGCCAGCAGTTTATCCCTCTATACAGGGCACTATGGCTACACCTTC. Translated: CASSLSLYTGHYGYTF.

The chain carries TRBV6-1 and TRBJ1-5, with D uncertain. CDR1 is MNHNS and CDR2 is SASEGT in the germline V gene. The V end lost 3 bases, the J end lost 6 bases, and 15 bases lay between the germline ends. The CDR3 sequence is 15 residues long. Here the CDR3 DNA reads TGTGCCAGCAGTGACTATGTGCAGATAGGTCAGCCCCAGCATTTT. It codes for CASSDYVQIGQPQHF.

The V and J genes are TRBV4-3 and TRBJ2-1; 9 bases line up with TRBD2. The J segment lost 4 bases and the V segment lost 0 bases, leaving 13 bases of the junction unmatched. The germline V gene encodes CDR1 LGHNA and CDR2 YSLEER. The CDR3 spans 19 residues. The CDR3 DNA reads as TGCGCCAGCAGCCAAGACTTGGCTAGCGGGACCTATTTTTACAATGAGCAGTTCTTC. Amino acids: CASSQDLASGTYFYNEQFF.

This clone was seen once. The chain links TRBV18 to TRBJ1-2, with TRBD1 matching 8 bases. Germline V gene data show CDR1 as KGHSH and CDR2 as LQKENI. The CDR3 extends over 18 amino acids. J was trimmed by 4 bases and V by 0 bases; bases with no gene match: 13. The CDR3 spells CASSPPEAPGQALYGYTF. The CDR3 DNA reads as TGTGCCAGCTCACCACCCGAGGCACCGGGACAGGCGCTCTATGGCTACACCTTC.

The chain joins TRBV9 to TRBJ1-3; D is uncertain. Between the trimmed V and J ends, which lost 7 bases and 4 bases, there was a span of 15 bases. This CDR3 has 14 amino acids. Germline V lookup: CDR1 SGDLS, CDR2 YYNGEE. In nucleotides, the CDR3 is TGTGCCAGCTCCCCCCCCACTTCGGGAAACACCATATATTTT. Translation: CASSPPTSGNTIYF.

The CDR3 loop is CASSSNRGPRETQYF. The CDR3 DNA follows: TGTGCCAGCAGCTCGAACAGGGGCCCCCGAGAGACCCAGTACTTC. This chain uses TRBV7-9 with TRBJ2-5, with 7 bases matching TRBD1. The junction had 9 bases not matched to a gene; V was cut back by 4 bases and J by 4 bases. This CDR3 is built from 15 residues. Per the germline V gene, CDR1 is SEHNR and CDR2 is FQNEAQ (reference sequence).

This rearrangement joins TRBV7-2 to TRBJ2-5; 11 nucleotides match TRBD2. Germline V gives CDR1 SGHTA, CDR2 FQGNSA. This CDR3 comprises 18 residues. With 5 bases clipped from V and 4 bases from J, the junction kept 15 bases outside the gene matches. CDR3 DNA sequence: TGTGCCAGCAGCCGAAAGGGGGGTAGCGGGAGGGCCTTAGAGACCCAGTACTTC. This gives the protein CASSRKGGSGRALETQYF. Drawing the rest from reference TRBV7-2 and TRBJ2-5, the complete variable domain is GAGVSQSPSNKVTEKGKDVELRCDPISGHTALYWYRQSLGQGLEFLIYFQGNSAPDKSGLPSDRFSAERTGGSVSTLTIQRTQQEDSAVYLCASSRKGGSGRALETQYFGPGTRLLVL.

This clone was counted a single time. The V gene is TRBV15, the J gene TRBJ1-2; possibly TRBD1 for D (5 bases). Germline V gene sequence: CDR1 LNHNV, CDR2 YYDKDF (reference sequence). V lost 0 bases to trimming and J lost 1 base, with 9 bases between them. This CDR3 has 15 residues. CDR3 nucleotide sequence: TGTGCCACCAGCAGAGACGACAGTCTTAACTATGGCTACACCTTC. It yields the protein CATSRDDSLNYGYTF.

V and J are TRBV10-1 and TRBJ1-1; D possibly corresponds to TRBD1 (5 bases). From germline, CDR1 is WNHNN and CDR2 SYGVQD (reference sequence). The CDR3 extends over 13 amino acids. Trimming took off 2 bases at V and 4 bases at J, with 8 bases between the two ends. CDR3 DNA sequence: TGCGCCAGCAGTGAGGTGGGGCTCACTGAAGCTTTCTTT. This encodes CASSEVGLTEAFF.

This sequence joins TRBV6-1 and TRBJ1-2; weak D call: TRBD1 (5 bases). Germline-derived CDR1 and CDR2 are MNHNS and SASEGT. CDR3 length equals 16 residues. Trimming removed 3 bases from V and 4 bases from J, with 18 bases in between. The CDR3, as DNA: TGTGCCAGCAGTGATGGTGCGGCAGGGCTCTTCTATGGCTACACCTTC. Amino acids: CASSDGAAGLFYGYTF.

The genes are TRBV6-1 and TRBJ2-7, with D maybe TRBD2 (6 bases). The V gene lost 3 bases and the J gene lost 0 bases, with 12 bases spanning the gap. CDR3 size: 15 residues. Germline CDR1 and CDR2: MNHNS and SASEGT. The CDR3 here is CASSETRTPSYEQYF. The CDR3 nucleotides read TGTGCCAGCAGTGAGACTAGGACCCCCTCCTACGAGCAGTACTTC.

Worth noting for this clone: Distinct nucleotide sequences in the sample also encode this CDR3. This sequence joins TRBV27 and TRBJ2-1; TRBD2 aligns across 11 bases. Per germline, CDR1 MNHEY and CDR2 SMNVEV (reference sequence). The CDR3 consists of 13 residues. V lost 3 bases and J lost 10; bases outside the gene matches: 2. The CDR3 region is CASSLGTSGEQFF. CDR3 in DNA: TGTGCCAGCAGTTTGGGGACTAGCGGCGAGCAGTTCTTC.

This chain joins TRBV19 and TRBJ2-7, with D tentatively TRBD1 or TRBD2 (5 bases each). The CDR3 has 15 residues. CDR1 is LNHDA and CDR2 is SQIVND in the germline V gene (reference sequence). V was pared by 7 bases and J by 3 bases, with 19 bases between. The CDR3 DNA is TGTGCCAGTAACCCGAGGGCAGGGATTTTCTACGAGCAGTACTTC. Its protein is CASNPRAGIFYEQYF.

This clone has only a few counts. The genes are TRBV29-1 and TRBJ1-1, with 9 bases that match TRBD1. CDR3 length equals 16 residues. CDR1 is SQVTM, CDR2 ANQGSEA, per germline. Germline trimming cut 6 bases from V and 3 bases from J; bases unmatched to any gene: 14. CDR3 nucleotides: TGCAGCGTCTGGTTCTTGGGACAGGGCGGCGACACTGAAGCTTTCTTT. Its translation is CSVWFLGQGGDTEAFF.

The CDR3 sequence is CSVAVGRVIDGYTF. The CDR3 DNA reads TGCAGCGTTGCCGTCGGCAGGGTTATCGATGGCTACACCTTC. The V gene is TRBV29-1, the J gene TRBJ1-2, with a possible D match to TRBD1 (5 bases). With 4 bases removed from V and 6 bases from J, the gap between germline ends came to 18 bases. Germline CDR1 is SQVTM and CDR2 is ANQGSEA. The CDR3 is 14 amino acids.

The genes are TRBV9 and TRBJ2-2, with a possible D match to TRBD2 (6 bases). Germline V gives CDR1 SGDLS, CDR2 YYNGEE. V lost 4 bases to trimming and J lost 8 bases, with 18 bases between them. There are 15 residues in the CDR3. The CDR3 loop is CASSPPRGRGGELFF. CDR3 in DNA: TGTGCCAGCAGCCCCCCCCGGGGCCGGGGGGGGGAGCTGTTTTTT.

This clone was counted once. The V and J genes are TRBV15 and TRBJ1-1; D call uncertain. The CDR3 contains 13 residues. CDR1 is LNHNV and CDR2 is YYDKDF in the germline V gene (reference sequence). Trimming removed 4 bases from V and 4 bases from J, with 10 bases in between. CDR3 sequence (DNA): TGTGCCACCAGCATCCGGTCCGGCACTGAAGCTTTCTTT. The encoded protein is CATSIRSGTEAFF.

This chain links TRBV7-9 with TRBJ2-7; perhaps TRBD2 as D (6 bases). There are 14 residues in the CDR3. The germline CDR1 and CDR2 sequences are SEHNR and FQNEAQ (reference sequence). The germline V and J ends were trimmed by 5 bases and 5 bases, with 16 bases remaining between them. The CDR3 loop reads CASSANRGGNEQYF. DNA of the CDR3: TGTGCCAGCAGCGCTAACAGAGGAGGGAACGAGCAGTACTTC.

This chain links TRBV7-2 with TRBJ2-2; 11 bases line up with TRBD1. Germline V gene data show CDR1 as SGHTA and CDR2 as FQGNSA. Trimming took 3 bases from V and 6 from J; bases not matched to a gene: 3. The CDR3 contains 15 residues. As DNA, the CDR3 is TGTGCCAGCAGCTTCAGGACAGGGGGCCCCGGGGAGCTGTTTTTT. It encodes CASSFRTGGPGELFF. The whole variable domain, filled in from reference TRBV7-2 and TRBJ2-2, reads GAGVSQSPSNKVTEKGKDVELRCDPISGHTALYWYRQSLGQGLEFLIYFQGNSAPDKSGLPSDRFSAERTGGSVSTLTIQRTQQEDSAVYLCASSFRTGGPGELFFGEGSRLTVL.

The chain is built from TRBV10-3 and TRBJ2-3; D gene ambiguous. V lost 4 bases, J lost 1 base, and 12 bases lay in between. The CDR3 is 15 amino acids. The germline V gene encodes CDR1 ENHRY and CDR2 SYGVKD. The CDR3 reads CAISAAVARTDTQYF. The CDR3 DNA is TGTGCCATCAGTGCGGCGGTGGCTCGCACAGATACGCAGTATTTT.

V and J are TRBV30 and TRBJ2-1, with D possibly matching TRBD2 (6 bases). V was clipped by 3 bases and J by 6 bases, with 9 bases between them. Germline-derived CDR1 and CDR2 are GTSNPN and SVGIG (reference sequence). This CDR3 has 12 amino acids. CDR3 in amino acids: CAWSLTSNEQFF. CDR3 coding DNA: TGTGCCTGGAGCCTGACTAGCAATGAGCAGTTCTTC.

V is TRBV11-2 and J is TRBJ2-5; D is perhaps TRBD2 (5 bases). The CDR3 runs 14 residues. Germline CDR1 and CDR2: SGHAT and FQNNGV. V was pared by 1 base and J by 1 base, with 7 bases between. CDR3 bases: TGTGCCAGCAGCTTAGGCGGGCCCCAAGAGACCCAGTACTTC. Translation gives CASSLGGPQETQYF. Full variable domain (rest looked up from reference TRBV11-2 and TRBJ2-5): EAGVAQSPRYKIIEKRQSVAFWCNPISGHATLYWYQQILGQGPKLLIQFQNNGVVDDSQLPKDRFSAERLKGVDSTLKIQPAKLEDSAVYLCASSLGGPQETQYFGPGTRLLVL.

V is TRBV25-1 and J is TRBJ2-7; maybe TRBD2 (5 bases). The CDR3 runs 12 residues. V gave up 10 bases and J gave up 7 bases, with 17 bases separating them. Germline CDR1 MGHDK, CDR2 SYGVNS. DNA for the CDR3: TGTGCCACCCGGGCCCTACCGGGGGAGCAGTACTTC. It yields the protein CATRALPGEQYF.

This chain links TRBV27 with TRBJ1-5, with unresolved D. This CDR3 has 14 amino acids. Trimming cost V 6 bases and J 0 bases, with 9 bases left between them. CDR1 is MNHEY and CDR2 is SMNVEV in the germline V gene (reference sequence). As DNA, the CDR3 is TGTGCCAGCAGCCCAATGTATAGCAATCAGCCCCAGCATTTT. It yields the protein CASSPMYSNQPQHF.

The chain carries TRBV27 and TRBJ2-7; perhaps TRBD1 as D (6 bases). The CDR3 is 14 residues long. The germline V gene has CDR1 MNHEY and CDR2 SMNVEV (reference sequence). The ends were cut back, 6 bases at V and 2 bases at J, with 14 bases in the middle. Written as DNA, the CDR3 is TGTGCCAGCAGGGGACAACCGCTTCCCTACGAGCAGTACTTC. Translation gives CASRGQPLPYEQYF.